The entry below gives a single TCR beta chain sequence along with its context. TCRdb itself ran the RACE reads through MiXCR, one entry per CDR3 protein. The data show some 360,000 distinct CDR3 sequences, roughly 4.6% seen once. The sample belongs to a study of human T cells and chemical hapten exposure. Study-level background: An area of 2 cm by 2 to 2.5 cm on upper inner arm skin received 2% DPC for sensitization.

Per the germline V gene, CDR1 is SQVTM and CDR2 is ANQGSEA. This CDR3 spans 15 amino acids. V shed 5 bases and J shed 0 bases, with 14 bases lying between them. Time point in this sample: pre-sensitization, week 0. The treatment is: therapeutic diphenylcyclopropenone sensitization with weekly scalp DPC. The source of this sequence is a woman between 45 and 60 years old with alopecia areata. Some clones in this sample may be carry-over from other donors' samples. This chain connects TRBV29-1 to TRBJ2-1, with D possibly being TRBD1 (6 bases). The sample consisted of whole blood, taken in connection with sensitization to the hapten diphenylcyclopropenone (DPC). The CDR3 DNA reads TGCAGCGTTTTCGGACAGCTGAGCTCCTACAATGAGCAGTTCTTC. This encodes CSVFGQLSSYNEQFF.